The clone carrying this TCR beta chain was observed at least ten times. Its antigen is currently unknown. This entry is derived from a study of T-cell reconstitution after alpha-beta-depleted transplantation in children. V trimming: 6 bases; J trimming: 2 bases; junction bases outside the gene matches: 5. The CDR3 spans 13 residues. Germline assignment: CDR1 SQVTM and CDR2 ANQGSEA. Study-wide results and caveats: For some patients, TCRbeta diversity was high at day 60 because of recipient T cells and thymic progenitors that survived. T-cell numbers and diversity, one year after transplant, stemmed largely from T cells that were newly produced. Several hundred rapidly expanded clones from non-depleted graft cells reportedly supplied alpha-beta T cells about two months post-transplant.

TCRbeta library construction was performed incorporating unique molecular identifiers. TCRdb re-called the PCR reads through MiXCR, storing one row per CDR3 protein. The sample includes more than 200,000 distinct CDR3 sequences, roughly a quarter of them seen just once. This clonotype was sampled from a girl aged 2 to 9 with Fanconi anemia, due to receive a stem cell transplant. This chain uses TRBV29-1 with TRBJ2-7, with 9 bases that match TRBD1. The sequences come from PBMCs, collected before TCRalphabeta/CD19-depleted stem cell transplant. The CDR3 sequence is CSVGTGMPYEQYF. The CDR3 nucleotides read TGCAGCGTGGGGACAGGGATGCCCTACGAGCAGTACTTC.